The 21 T cell receptor beta chains reported below all come from one sample, sequenced in a study of CD8 T cells in Susac syndrome. RNA was extracted with the RNeasy kit, and a quantity of roughly 0.5 to 1 ug was reverse transcribed using random hexamers. TCRdb passed the immunoSEQ multiplex PCR reads through MiXCR, listing each CDR3 protein once. The data contain about 240,000 distinct CDR3 sequences, almost 97% of them seen just once; the ten biggest clones take up 0.1%. The source material was CD4+ T cells from PBMCs. The receptors shown here come from a human donor with Susac syndrome.

The chain employs TRBV21-1 and TRBJ2-1. TRBV21-1 corresponds to a pseudogene. The CDR3 length is 16 residues. CDR3 bases: TGTGCCAGCAGCAATCCCAGCGTTAACTCCTACAATGAGCAGTTCTTC. Translating gives CASSNPSVNSYNEQFF.

V is TRBV5-6 and J is TRBJ1-4; TRBD1 might be the D (6 bases). The germline V gene has CDR1 SGHDT and CDR2 YYEEEE. The CDR3 contains 14 residues. Trimming took 2 bases from V and 8 from J, leaving 13 bases between them. The CDR3 loop is CASSFEQGGEKLFF. In DNA form, the CDR3 reads TGTGCCAGCAGCTTTGAACAGGGAGGAGAAAAACTGTTTTTT.

This clonotype was seen only once. This chain connects TRBV7-6 to TRBJ2-7; weak D call: TRBD2 (5 bases). Germline V gives CDR1 SGHVS, CDR2 FNYEAQ. Trimming took off 1 base at V and 7 bases at J, with 14 bases between the two ends. The length of the CDR3 is 14 residues. CDR3: CASSLGTPPREQYF. CDR3 coding DNA: TGTGCCAGCAGCTTAGGGACTCCTCCGAGGGAGCAGTACTTC.

The chain has TRBV20-1 and TRBJ2-1; the D is unclear. Trimming left V 0 bases short and J 9 bases short, with 18 bases between. The CDR3 is made up of 15 amino acids. Germline V lookup: CDR1 DFQATT, CDR2 SNEGSKA (reference sequence). CDR3: CSARDFGLQNGEQFF. CDR3 bases: TGCAGTGCTAGAGATTTCGGGCTACAAAACGGTGAGCAGTTCTTC.

In its sample, this clonotype was seen a few times. This rearrangement joins TRBV3-1 to TRBJ2-3; the D is unclear. Germline CDR1 and CDR2: LGHDT and YNNKEL (reference sequence). The CDR3 loop spans 14 amino acids. V lost 1 base and J lost 0, with 5 bases in between. CDR3 DNA: TGTGCCAGCAGCCAAGTTACTAGCACAGATACGCAGTATTTT. This sequence encodes CASSQVTSTDTQYF.

The V and J genes are TRBV20-1 and TRBJ2-1, with 13 bases fitting TRBD2. This CDR3 has 15 residues. Germline CDR1 and CDR2: DFQATT and SNEGSKA (reference sequence). V shed 1 base and J 7 bases; nucleotides not matched to a gene: 4. CDR3 loop: CSARATSGRENEQFF. For the CDR3, the DNA is TGCAGTGCTAGAGCAACTAGCGGGAGGGAAAATGAGCAGTTCTTC.

This chain links TRBV3-1 with TRBJ2-7, with D possibly being TRBD2 (5 bases). V was shortened by 2 bases and J by 3 bases, with 11 bases between the two germline ends. The V gene's germline CDR1 is LGHDT and CDR2 YNNKEL (reference sequence). This CDR3 region has 14 residues. CDR3 sequence: CASSQSGFGYEQYF. In DNA form, the CDR3 reads TGTGCCAGCAGCCAATCGGGGTTCGGCTACGAGCAGTACTTC.

The genes are TRBV7-8 and TRBJ1-1; 8 nucleotides line up with TRBD1. Germline V gene lookup returns CDR1 SGHVS and CDR2 FQNEAQ. J lost 4 bases, V lost 5 bases, and 6 bases had no gene match. The CDR3 consists of 14 residues. CDR3 residues: CASSEDRVSTEAFF. The CDR3 bases are TGTGCCAGCAGCGAGGACAGGGTTAGCACTGAAGCTTTCTTT.

The V gene is TRBV15, the J gene TRBJ1-2; D may be TRBD1 (5 bases). The CDR3 sequence is 14 residues long. The V gene's germline CDR1 is LNHNV and CDR2 YYDKDF (reference sequence). The V and J ends lost 0 bases and 4 bases respectively, with 9 bases between them. CDR3 residues: CATSRDDSVYGYTF. The CDR3 DNA follows: TGTGCCACCAGCAGAGATGACAGTGTCTATGGCTACACCTTC.

This rearrangement joins TRBV29-1 to TRBJ2-7, with 9 bases aligning to TRBD2. This CDR3 is built from 15 residues. Trimming cost V 2 bases and J 4 bases; bases outside gene matches: 9. CDR1 is SQVTM and CDR2 is ANQGSEA in the germline V gene. CDR3 amino acids: CSVERPSGILYEQYF. For the CDR3, the DNA is TGCAGCGTTGAACGCCCTAGCGGGATCCTGTACGAGCAGTACTTC.

The J gene is TRBJ1-2, the V gene TRBV5-4; D might be TRBD1 (5 bases). CDR1 and CDR2 from the germline V gene are SGHNT and YYREEE (reference sequence). The V end was cut by 3 bases, the J end by 4 bases, with 13 bases between. The CDR3 has 14 residues. CDR3 region: CASSWDGDSYGYTF. CDR3 sequence (DNA): TGTGCCAGCAGCTGGGACGGGGATTCCTATGGCTACACCTTC.

The V call is TRBV19, the J call TRBJ1-5; no definite D call. V dropped 5 bases and J dropped 3 bases, with 14 bases sitting between them. Looked up from germline, CDR1 is LNHDA and CDR2 is SQIVND (reference sequence). The CDR3 sequence is 15 residues long. CDR3 coding DNA: TGTGCCAGTAGTTACCGGAGGCCCAACAATCAGCCCCAGCATTTT. It specifies CASSYRRPNNQPQHF.

The chain combines TRBV30 with TRBJ2-1, with a weak D call TRBD2 (6 bases). Deletions cut 4 bases from V and 7 bases from J, with 11 bases between. The CDR3 is made up of 12 amino acids. Germline V gene lookup returns CDR1 GTSNPN and CDR2 SVGIG (reference sequence). The CDR3 region has the DNA TGTGCCTGGACGCCGGGGGTGAATGAGCAGTTCTTC. Encoded protein: CAWTPGVNEQFF.

The chain recombines TRBV9 with TRBJ2-7; TRBD1 is a possible D gene (5 bases). The CDR3 has 17 residues. Looked up from germline, CDR1 is SGDLS and CDR2 is YYNGEE. The V end was cut by 3 bases, the J end by 0 bases, with 19 bases between. The CDR3 loop is CASSAYPRRAYSYEQYF. The CDR3 bases are TGTGCCAGCAGCGCCTACCCCCGCAGGGCCTACTCCTACGAGCAGTACTTC.

The chain recombines TRBV30 with TRBJ2-7, with TRBD2 matching 7 bases. V shed 0 bases and J 9 bases; nucleotides not matched to a gene: 8. The germline V gene has CDR1 GTSNPN and CDR2 SVGIG (reference sequence). The CDR3 has 13 amino acids. CDR3 in DNA: TGTGCCTGGAGTGTGGGGGGGACGTCAGGGCAGTACTTC. It specifies CAWSVGGTSGQYF.

The V call is TRBV3-1, the J call TRBJ2-7; weak D call: TRBD2 (5 bases). Germline values: CDR1 LGHDT, CDR2 YNNKEL (reference sequence). The CDR3 runs to 12 residues. The ends were cut back, 3 bases at V and 6 bases at J, with 9 bases in the middle. DNA of the CDR3: TGTGCCAGCAGCCAGCGGACTGGCGAGCAGTACTTC. Translating gives CASSQRTGEQYF.

This chain uses TRBV19 with TRBJ1-2; TRBD1 is a possible D gene (6 bases). The CDR3 spans 12 residues. CDR1 and CDR2 from the germline V gene are LNHDA and SQIVND (reference sequence). V shed 5 bases and J shed 11 bases, with 15 bases lying between them. The CDR3 is CASSAGERRYTF. The CDR3 DNA reads TGTGCCAGTAGTGCAGGGGAGAGGCGGTACACCTTC.

This chain joins TRBV5-1 and TRBJ1-4; a possible D gene is TRBD1 (5 bases). The CDR3 runs 15 residues. V shed 4 bases and J shed 7 bases, with 17 bases lying between them. CDR1 SGHRS and CDR2 YFSETQ come from the germline V gene. CDR3 bases: TGCGCCAGCAGCCCGCACGAGGCGGGGACTGAAAAACTGTTTTTT. It yields the protein CASSPHEAGTEKLFF. Drawing the rest from reference TRBV5-1 and TRBJ1-4, the complete variable domain is KAGVTQTPRYLIKTRGQQVTLSCSPISGHRSVSWYQQTPGQGLQFLFEYFSETQRNKGNFPGRFSGRQFSNSRSEMNVSTLELGDSALYLCASSPHEAGTEKLFFGSGTQLSVL.

This clonotype appeared once. The chain employs TRBV29-1 and TRBJ2-5, with 7 bases aligning to TRBD1. The V gene end was trimmed by 5 bases and the J gene end by 4 bases; junction bases not matched to a gene: 10. The length of the CDR3 is 14 residues. From germline, CDR1 is SQVTM and CDR2 ANQGSEA. CDR3 coding DNA: TGCAGCGTTTCCCCCCAGGCAGGGGGAGAGACCCAGTACTTC. Protein product: CSVSPQAGGETQYF.

The chain recombines TRBV19 with TRBJ2-2, with TRBD2 as a possible D gene (5 bases). Germline assignment: CDR1 LNHDA and CDR2 SQIVND (reference sequence). The CDR3 has 14 amino acids. Between the trimmed V and J ends, which lost 7 bases and 6 bases, there was a span of 15 bases. For the CDR3, the DNA is TGTGCCAGTAAGGTCCGGGATCGCCCCGGGGAGCTGTTTTTT. Its translation: CASKVRDRPGELFF. Based on the CDR3 plus reference TRBV19 and TRBJ2-2, the full variable domain is DGGITQSPKYLFRKEGQNVTLSCEQNLNHDAMYWYRQDPGQGLRLIYYSQIVNDFQKGDIAEGYSVSREKKESFPLTVTSAQKNPTAFYLCASKVRDRPGELFFGEGSRLTVL.

This chain uses TRBV7-3 with TRBJ2-3; D tentatively reads TRBD1 or TRBD2 (5 bases each). Germline V gene sequence: CDR1 SGHTA, CDR2 FQGTGA. V was shortened by 5 bases and J by 6 bases, with 15 bases between the two germline ends. The CDR3 spans 14 residues. The DNA for the CDR3 is TGTGCCAGCAGCCCGGGGCTAAGTGGTGATACGCAGTATTTT. It specifies CASSPGLSGDTQYF.